A single sample is the source of the 17 T cell receptor beta chains below, sequenced in a study of T cell repertoires in aging, cancer and after chemotherapy. Peripheral blood genomic DNA, not sorted cells or RNA, was the template. Multiplex touch-down PCR with TRB-A/B primers amplified rearranged V-D-J TRB sequences. TCRdb reanalysed the multiplex PCR reads using MiXCR and keeps one entry per CDR3 protein. The table records about 10,000 distinct CDR3 sequences, less than 35% of them present only once. The sequencing input was blood. These receptors were taken from a human donor in good health. The donor label of this sample is uncertain.

This clonotype was observed a few times. The V and J genes are TRBV19 and TRBJ1-6; D is undetermined. The length of the CDR3 is 13 residues. The ends were cut back, 5 bases at V and 7 bases at J, with 9 bases in the middle. Germline-derived CDR1 and CDR2 are LNHDA and SQIVND (reference sequence). The CDR3 protein is CASSSVGNSPLHF. CDR3 nucleotides: TGTGCCAGTAGTTCGGTGGGAAATTCACCCCTCCACTTT.

V gene TRBV6-1 combines with J gene TRBJ2-1; perhaps D is TRBD1 or TRBD2 (6 bases each). The CDR3 loop spans 15 amino acids. Germline lookup yields CDR1 MNHNS and CDR2 SASEGT. The germline V and J ends were trimmed by 8 bases and 7 bases, with 21 bases remaining between them. CDR3 loop: CASWRFGGGTNEQFF. The DNA of the CDR3 is TGTGCCAGCTGGCGATTCGGAGGGGGGACGAATGAGCAGTTCTTC.

Within the sample, this clonotype is medium-sized (0.01 to 0.1%). V usage is TRBV11-1 and J usage is TRBJ2-5, with D uncertain. V was pared by 4 bases and J by 5 bases, with 17 bases between. CDR3 size: 15 residues. Per germline, CDR1 SGHAT and CDR2 FQDESV (reference sequence). The DNA of the CDR3 is TGTGCCAGCAGCTGGGTCTGGAACGGTCGGGAGACCCAGTACTTC. Its protein is CASSWVWNGRETQYF.

The chain is built from TRBV7-2 and TRBJ2-1, with 10 bases that match TRBD2. Germline V gene lookup returns CDR1 SGHTA and CDR2 FQGNSA. The CDR3 has 14 amino acids. Germline trimming cut 5 bases from V and 5 bases from J; bases unmatched to any gene: 3. The CDR3 nucleotides read TGTGCCAGCAGCCGAGGACTAGCGGACAATGAGCAGTTCTTC. Amino acid sequence: CASSRGLADNEQFF.

This chain links TRBV11-1 with TRBJ2-6; D is undetermined. Trimming stripped 5 bases from V and 0 bases from J, with 11 bases between. Germline V gene data show CDR1 as SGHAT and CDR2 as FQDESV (reference sequence). This CDR3 has 16 amino acids. The CDR3 is CASSRRPGSGANVLTF. CDR3 coding DNA: TGTGCCAGCAGCCGTCGGCCAGGCTCTGGGGCCAACGTCCTGACTTTC.

By share, this clonotype ranks as medium-sized (0.01 to 0.1%). This chain uses TRBV6-2 or TRBV6-3 with TRBJ2-3, with 7 nucleotides matching TRBD2. V shed 7 bases, J shed 3 bases, and the junction held 7 bases outside the gene matches. The CDR3 contains 14 residues. Germline loops: CDR1 MNHEY, CDR2 SVGEGT. The CDR3 loop reads CASTLSGVTDTQYF. CDR3 DNA sequence: TGTGCCAGCACTTTGAGCGGGGTAACAGATACGCAGTATTTT.

The V gene is TRBV6-5, the J gene TRBJ1-2; unclear D gene. Germline CDR1 is MNHEY and CDR2 is SVGAGI. The CDR3 consists of 14 residues. V was pared by 6 bases and J by 4 bases, with 15 bases between. The CDR3 reads CASSLLGPLYGYTF. CDR3 bases: TGTGCCAGCAGCCTCCTCGGGCCACTCTATGGCTACACCTTC.

On this clonotype: Being one base from a much bigger clone, this may be a read error. The V and J genes are TRBV27 and TRBJ2-6; D ambiguous. In germline, CDR1 is MNHEY, CDR2 SMNVEV (reference sequence). The CDR3 has 13 residues. The CDR3 spells CASWDLGTNVLTF. The CDR3, as DNA: TGTGCCAGTTGGGATCTTGGGACCAACGTCCTGACTTTC.

The chain couples TRBV27 to TRBJ1-2; a weak D match, TRBD1 (5 bases). Germline V gives CDR1 MNHEY, CDR2 SMNVEV (reference sequence). This CDR3 is 14 amino acids long. V was trimmed by 3 bases and J by 2 bases, leaving 10 bases between them. CDR3 in amino acids: CASSFLPGNYGYTF. In nucleotides, the CDR3 is TGTGCCAGCAGTTTCCTCCCAGGGAACTATGGCTACACCTTC.

This clonotype was counted a few times. The chain employs TRBV19 and TRBJ1-1; no clear D. The germline V gene encodes CDR1 LNHDA and CDR2 SQIVND (reference sequence). The CDR3 is made up of 14 amino acids. Trimming removed 7 bases at V and 0 bases at J, with 12 bases between. The CDR3 bases are TGTGCCAGTATTCAGGACGGATTGAACACTGAAGCTTTCTTT. Translating gives CASIQDGLNTEAFF.

V and J are TRBV6-1 and TRBJ1-1; perhaps TRBD1 as D (5 bases). Trimming took off 6 bases at V and 5 bases at J, with 16 bases between the two ends. The germline gives CDR1 MNHNS, CDR2 SASEGT. This CDR3 region has 14 residues. The CDR3 here is CASRQGLRATEAFF. In DNA, the CDR3 is TGTGCCAGCAGGCAGGGTCTTCGGGCGACTGAAGCTTTCTTT.

V is TRBV7-2 and J is TRBJ2-5; tentatively, D is TRBD2 (6 bases). This CDR3 comprises 13 residues. V was clipped by 8 bases and J by 5 bases, with 15 bases between them. Germline-derived CDR1 and CDR2 are SGHTA and FQGNSA. The CDR3 loop is CASGGPKAETQYF. CDR3 DNA sequence: TGTGCCAGCGGAGGGCCCAAGGCTGAGACCCAGTACTTC.

In this sample, this clonotype is medium-sized. The rearrangement links TRBV19 to TRBJ2-1, with D possibly TRBD2 on 6 matching bases. Germline CDR1 LNHDA, CDR2 SQIVND (reference sequence). V lost 0 bases to trimming and J lost 0 bases, with 9 bases between them. The CDR3 is made up of 16 amino acids. The CDR3, as DNA: TGTGCCAGTAGTATAGATCGGACTACCTCCTACAATGAGCAGTTCTTC. This gives the protein CASSIDRTTSYNEQFF.

By proportion, this clonotype is medium-sized. The rearrangement joins TRBV19 to TRBJ2-3; maybe TRBD2 (5 bases). Germline CDR1 and CDR2: LNHDA and SQIVND (reference sequence). The length of the CDR3 is 16 residues. Trimming stripped 6 bases from V and 3 bases from J, with 19 bases between. This CDR3 is CASSSTRAGWTDTQYF. Here the CDR3 DNA reads TGTGCCAGTAGCTCGACGAGGGCCGGTTGGACAGATACGCAGTATTTT.

In this sample, this clonotype turned up a few times. The rearrangement uses TRBV5-6 and TRBJ2-7; D gene uncertain. Trimming removed 8 bases at V and 7 bases at J, with 31 bases between. This CDR3 is 17 amino acids long. The germline V gene encodes CDR1 SGHDT and CDR2 YYEEEE. The CDR3 DNA follows: TGTGCCAGAAGCGCTGCCGAGCAGCTCAATCGAAACGGTGAGCAGTACTTC. This codes for CARSAAEQLNRNGEQYF.

This clonotype was observed a single time. The chain has TRBV5-4 and TRBJ1-1; possibly TRBD1 for D (6 bases). V lost 3 bases, J lost 7 bases, and 16 bases lay in between. The CDR3 sequence is 14 residues long. Germline V gene sequence: CDR1 SGHNT, CDR2 YYREEE (reference sequence). In DNA, the CDR3 is TGTGCCAGCAGCTGGGGGGGGAGGGGGAATGAAGCTTTCTTT. Protein sequence: CASSWGGRGNEAFF.

By its share, this clonotype is medium-sized. This chain links TRBV27 with TRBJ1-5; D ambiguous. The CDR3 covers 14 residues. V was shortened by 3 bases and J by 2 bases, with 8 bases between the two germline ends. Germline assignment: CDR1 MNHEY and CDR2 SMNVEV (reference sequence). The CDR3 bases are TGTGCCAGCAGTTTCTCAGCAGGCAATCAGCCCCAGCATTTT. This codes for CASSFSAGNQPQHF.